The clone carrying this T cell receptor beta chain showed up many times. Its antigen remains unidentified. TCRdb re-analysed the RT-PCR reads in MiXCR, keeping a single row per CDR3 protein. The sample lists 400,000 to 650,000 distinct CDR3 sequences, approximately 7.2% occurring once. These data are taken from a study of response to subunit inactivated influenza vaccine. Study observations and caveats: A suggestion made by the authors is that each seasonal influenza vaccination recruits few new T cells.

Germline V gene lookup returns CDR1 SQVTM and CDR2 ANQGSEA. Trimming stripped 8 bases from V and 5 bases from J, with 16 bases between. CDR3 length: 13 residues. This TCR derives from a man in his fifties or sixties who received an inactivated influenza vaccine. The rearrangement uses TRBV29-1 and TRBJ2-1; either TRBD1 or TRBD2 may supply D (5 bases each). The source material was PBMCs from blood, sampled roughly 24 months after vaccination. CDR3: CSIRRDLNNEQFF. The CDR3 nucleotides read TGCAGCATCCGACGGGACCTAAACAATGAGCAGTTCTTC.